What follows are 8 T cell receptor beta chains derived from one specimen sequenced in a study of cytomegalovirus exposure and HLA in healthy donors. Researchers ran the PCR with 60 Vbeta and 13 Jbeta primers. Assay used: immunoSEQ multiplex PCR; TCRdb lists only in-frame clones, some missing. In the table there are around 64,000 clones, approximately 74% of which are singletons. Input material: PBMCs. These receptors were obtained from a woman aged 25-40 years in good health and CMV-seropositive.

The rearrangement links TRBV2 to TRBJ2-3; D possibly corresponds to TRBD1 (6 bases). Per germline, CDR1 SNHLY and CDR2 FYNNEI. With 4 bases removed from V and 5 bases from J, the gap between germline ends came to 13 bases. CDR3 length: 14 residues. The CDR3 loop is CASSGTARGDTQYF. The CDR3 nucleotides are TGTGCCAGCAGTGGAACAGCCAGGGGAGATACGCAGTATTTT. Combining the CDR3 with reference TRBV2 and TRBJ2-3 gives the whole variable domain EPEVTQTPSHQVTQMGQEVILRCVPISNHLYFYWYRQILGQKVEFLVSFYNNEISEKSEIFDDQFSVERPDGSNFTLKIRSTKLEDSAMYFCASSGTARGDTQYFGPGTRLTVL.

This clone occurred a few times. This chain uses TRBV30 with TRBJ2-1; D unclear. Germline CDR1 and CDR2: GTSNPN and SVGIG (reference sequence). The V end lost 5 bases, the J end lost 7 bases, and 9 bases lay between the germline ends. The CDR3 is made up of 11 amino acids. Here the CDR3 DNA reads TGTGCCTGGGAGGTCAAGAATGAGCAGTTCTTC. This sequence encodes CAWEVKNEQFF. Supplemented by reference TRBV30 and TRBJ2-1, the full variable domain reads SQTIHQWPATLVQPVGSPLSLECTVEGTSNPNLYWYRQAAGRGLQLLFYSVGIGQISSEVPQNLSASRPQDRQFILSSKKLLLSDSGFYLCAWEVKNEQFFGPGTRLTVL.

This chain's CDR3 is CASRKQGSGQPQHF. CDR3 DNA sequence: TGTGCCAGCAGAAAACAGGGGAGCGGTCAGCCCCAGCATTTT. The gene calls are TRBV5-4 and TRBJ1-5, with 7 nucleotides matching TRBD1. The V gene's germline CDR1 is SGHNT and CDR2 YYREEE (reference sequence). Losses at the gene ends were 5 bases for V and 6 bases for J; bases not matched to a gene: 8. The CDR3 contains 14 residues.

CDR3 sequence reads: CASRKGLAGVYEQYF. CDR3 nucleotides: TGTGCCAGCAGGAAGGGACTAGCGGGAGTTTACGAGCAGTACTTC. The chain is built from TRBV2 and TRBJ2-7, with 14 nucleotides matching TRBD2. This CDR3 is 15 amino acids long. After removal of 6 bases from V and 4 bases from J, the junction contained 5 bases not matched to a gene. In germline, CDR1 is SNHLY, CDR2 FYNNEI.

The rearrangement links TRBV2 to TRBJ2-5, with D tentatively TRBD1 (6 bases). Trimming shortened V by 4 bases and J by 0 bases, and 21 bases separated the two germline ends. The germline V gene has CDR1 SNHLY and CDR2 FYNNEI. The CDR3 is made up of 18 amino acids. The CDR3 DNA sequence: TGTGCCAGCAGTGTTACAGGGCTATTACCAAGGGACCAAGAGACCCAGTACTTC. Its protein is CASSVTGLLPRDQETQYF. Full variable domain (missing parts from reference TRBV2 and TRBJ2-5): EPEVTQTPSHQVTQMGQEVILRCVPISNHLYFYWYRQILGQKVEFLVSFYNNEISEKSEIFDDQFSVERPDGSNFTLKIRSTKLEDSAMYFCASSVTGLLPRDQETQYFGPGTRLLVL.

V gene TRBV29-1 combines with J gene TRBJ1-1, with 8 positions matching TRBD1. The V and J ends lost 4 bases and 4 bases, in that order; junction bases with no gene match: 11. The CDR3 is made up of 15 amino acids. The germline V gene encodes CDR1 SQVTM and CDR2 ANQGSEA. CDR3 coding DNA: TGCAGCGTTGCCCTAGGACAGGGTGGGATCACTGAAGCTTTCTTT. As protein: CSVALGQGGITEAFF. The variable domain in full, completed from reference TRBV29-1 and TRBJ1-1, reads SAVISQKPSRDICQRGTSLTIQCQVDSQVTMMFWYRQQPGQSLTLIATANQGSEATYESGFVIDKFPISRPNLTFSTLTVSNMSPEDSSIYLCSVALGQGGITEAFFGQGTRLTVV.

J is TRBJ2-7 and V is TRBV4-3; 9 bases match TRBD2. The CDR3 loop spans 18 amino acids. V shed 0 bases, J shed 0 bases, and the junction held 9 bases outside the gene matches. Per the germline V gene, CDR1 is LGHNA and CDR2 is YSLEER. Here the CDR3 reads CASSQDFPSGTLSYEQYF. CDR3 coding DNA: TGCGCCAGCAGCCAAGATTTCCCTAGCGGGACCCTCTCCTACGAGCAGTACTTC.

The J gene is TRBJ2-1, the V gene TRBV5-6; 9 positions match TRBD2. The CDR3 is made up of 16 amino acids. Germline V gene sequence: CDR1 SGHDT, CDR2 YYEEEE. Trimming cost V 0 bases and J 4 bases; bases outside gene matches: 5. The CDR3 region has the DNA TGTGCCAGCAGCTTGGTCCCGACTAGCGGATACAATGAGCAGTTCTTC. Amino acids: CASSLVPTSGYNEQFF. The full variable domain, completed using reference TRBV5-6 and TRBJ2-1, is DAGVTQSPTHLIKTRGQQVTLRCSPKSGHDTVSWYQQALGQGPQFIFQYYEEEERQRGNFPDRFSGHQFPNYSSELNVNALLLGDSALYLCASSLVPTSGYNEQFFGPGTRLTVL.